The rows below give T cell receptor beta chains drawn from one sample of a study of blood T cell repertoires in COVID-19. Data came from immunoSEQ multiplex PCR; TCRdb stores just in-frame clones and leaves some out. The table shows under 200,000 clones, with under 80% occurring only once. Input material: peripheral blood. These receptors all come from a man aged 70 or older with acute or convalescent COVID-19. CDR3s include the opening cysteine and the closing phenylalanine or tryptophan. A D gene is named only where the DNA matches it firmly. Size is stated for part of the rows, as once, few or many counts, or as a class when the clone is expanded.

J gene,V gene,clone size,D gene,CDR3 DNA,CDR3 protein
TRBJ1-2,TRBV6-1,-,TRBD1,TGTGCCAGCAGTGCCAACCCCGGGACAGGTACTATTCACTATGGCTACACCTTC,CASSANPGTGTIHYGYTF
TRBJ2-3,TRBV11-3,-,-,TGTGCCAGCAGCTTAGCTGGGCTGGGCACAGATACGCAGTATTTT,CASSLAGLGTDTQYF
TRBJ2-7,TRBV5-4,few,TRBD1,TGTGCCATCCGGGGACAGGGGTCCTACGAGCAGTACTTC,CAIRGQGSYEQYF
TRBJ2-7,TRBV11-2,-,-,TGTGCCAGCAGCCCTAGGAGGCTCTACGAGCAGTACTTC,CASSPRRLYEQYF
TRBJ2-6,TRBV6-5,-,-,TGTGCCAGCAGTTACCGACAGTTCTCTGGGGCCAACGTCCTGACTTTC,CASSYRQFSGANVLTF
TRBJ1-5,TRBV28,once,TRBD1,TGTGCCAGCAGTCGCACAGGGGACCCGGGGCTCCAGCCCCAGCATTTT,CASSRTGDPGLQPQHF
TRBJ2-1,TRBV4-1,-,TRBD2,TGCGCCAGCAGCTCGGAACTAGCGGGAAGATATAATGAGCAGTTCTTC,CASSSELAGRYNEQFF
TRBJ2-5,TRBV29-1,-,-,TGCAGCGTTGAAGTACCTGACAACCAAGAGACCCAGTACTTC,CSVEVPDNQETQYF
TRBJ2-1,TRBV15,-,TRBD2,TGTGCCACCAGGCTATCTAGCGGGGGGGCAGGTGAGCAGTTCTTC,CATRLSSGGAGEQFF
TRBJ2-1,TRBV19,-,TRBD2,TGTGCCAGTAGTAGGGGCGGGGGGAAAGGTACCAGGGATGAGCAGTTCTTC,CASSRGGGKGTRDEQFF
TRBJ2-1,TRBV19,-,TRBD2,TGTGCCAGTAGTATAGGGGGGGGATACAATGAGCAGTTCTTC,CASSIGGGYNEQFF
TRBJ2-7,TRBV19,-,TRBD1,TGTGCCAGTAGCCCACAGGGGTTCTACGAGCAGTACTTC,CASSPQGFYEQYF
TRBJ1-5,TRBV5-4,few,TRBD1,TGTGCCAGCAGTAAACAGGGGGGCAATCAGCCCCAGCATTTT,CASSKQGGNQPQHF
TRBJ1-1,TRBV5-6,-,TRBD1,TGTGCCAGCAGCTTGGTGACAGGGGGCAGAACTGAAGCTTTCTTT,CASSLVTGGRTEAFF
TRBJ1-1,TRBV4-3,-,-,TGCGCCAGCGGAAAGCGGGCGGTGTTGAACACTGAAGCTTTCTTT,CASGKRAVLNTEAFF
TRBJ2-1,TRBV9,few,TRBD2,TGTGCCAGCAGCCTCTATACTAGCGGGAGGTCCTTCAATGAGCAGTTCTTC,CASSLYTSGRSFNEQFF
TRBJ2-1,TRBV15,-,TRBD2,TGTGCCACCAGCTCGACTAGCGGGAGTAATGAGCAGTTCTTC,CATSSTSGSNEQFF
TRBJ2-2,TRBV30,-,TRBD1,TGTGCCTGGGATGACAGGGAATTTTCGAACACCGGGGAGCTGTTTTTT,CAWDDREFSNTGELFF
TRBJ2-7,TRBV10-2,-,-,TGCGCCAGCAGTGAGGATATTAGCCGACTCTACGAGCAGTACTTC,CASSEDISRLYEQYF
TRBJ1-2,TRBV28,-,-,TGTGCCAGCAGTCAGGGTAGGGGTGGCTACACCTTC,CASSQGRGGYTF
TRBJ1-1,TRBV28,few,TRBD1,TGTGCCAGCAGTCCCCCTGGACAGGGGGCTTTCTTT,CASSPPGQGAFF
TRBJ2-2,TRBV6-6,-,-,TGTGCCAGCAGTCCCCGGGACTACACCGGGGAGCTGTTTTTT,CASSPRDYTGELFF
TRBJ2-7,TRBV2,medium-sized,TRBD2,TGTGCCAGCAGTGTCTCGCTAGCGGGGGAGCAGTACTTC,CASSVSLAGEQYF
TRBJ1-3,TRBV25-1,few,-,TGTGCCAGCAGTGAAAGGGGGGGAGACACCATATATTTT,CASSERGGDTIYF
TRBJ1-3,TRBV6-1,-,-,TGTGCCAGCAGTGACCCCCGGGTAACGGCGGGAAACACCATATATTTT,CASSDPRVTAGNTIYF
TRBJ1-6,TRBV5-4,-,TRBD1,TGTGCCAGCAGCGCGGGACAGGGGGCGGTTTCACCCCTCCACTTT,CASSAGQGAVSPLHF
TRBJ2-3,TRBV6-5,-,TRBD2,TGTGCCAGCAGCCTACTTGCGGGGGGGACCGATACGCAGTATTTT,CASSLLAGGTDTQYF
TRBJ2-2,TRBV27,-,TRBD2,TGTGCCAGCAGTATGCAACCCCAGCGGGAGTTCGGGGAGCTGTTTTTT,CASSMQPQREFGELFF
TRBJ1-2,TRBV28,-,TRBD1,TGTGCCAGCCGATCCGGACAGGGGGAGGGGGGCTACACCTTC,CASRSGQGEGGYTF
TRBJ1-1,TRBV28,-,TRBD1,TGTGCCAGCAGTTTGGACAGGGTGGTCACTGAAGCTTTCTTT,CASSLDRVVTEAFF
TRBJ2-5,TRBV28,-,-,TGTGCCAGCAGGTCACCGGGACTTCAAGAGACCCAGTACTTC,CASRSPGLQETQYF
TRBJ2-7,TRBV11-2,few,TRBD2,TGTGCCAGCAGCGGCCGATCGGGACTAATGGCCTACGAGCAGTACTTC,CASSGRSGLMAYEQYF
TRBJ1-5,TRBV28,-,TRBD1,TGTGCCAGCAGCGCAGGGGGCTCTAATCAGCCCCAGCATTTT,CASSAGGSNQPQHF
TRBJ2-1,TRBV11-3,-,TRBD2,TGTGCCAGCGCCGAACCGGCTAGCGGGATCCCATCTGTCTACAATGAGCAGTTCTTC,CASAEPASGIPSVYNEQFF
TRBJ2-1,TRBV27,-,TRBD2,TGTGCCAGCAGAAGAGCGGGGGAAAACAATGAGCAGTTCTTC,CASRRAGENNEQFF
TRBJ1-2,TRBV5-1,-,-,TGCGCCAGCAGCTTGGAAACAGGGAATGGCTACACCTTC,CASSLETGNGYTF
TRBJ2-7,TRBV29-1,-,-,TGCAGCGTCAGACTAGGTTCCTACGAGCAGTACTTC,CSVRLGSYEQYF
TRBJ1-3,TRBV6-1,few,TRBD1,TGTGCCAGCAGTGATCGACAGGGGGCGGGTGGAAACACCATATATTTT,CASSDRQGAGGNTIYF
TRBJ2-4,TRBV6-5,-,-,TGTGCCAGCAGTTACTCGGGGCGGAGTCTTCAGTACTTC,CASSYSGRSLQYF
TRBJ1-1,TRBV7-9,-,TRBD1,TGTGCCAGCAGCTTAACAGGGGGTTTCAGGAACACTGAAGCTTTCTTT,CASSLTGGFRNTEAFF
TRBJ2-7,TRBV19,-,TRBD1,TGTGCCAGTAGGGAAGGACAGGCCTCCTACGAGCAGTACTTC,CASREGQASYEQYF
TRBJ2-1,TRBV3-1/TRBV3-2,-,TRBD2,TGTGCCAGCAGCCAGGGCGGGGGGGGCAACAATGAGCAGTTCTTC,CASSQGGGGNNEQFF
TRBJ2-7,TRBV14,-,TRBD1,TGTGCCAGCAGCCAAGCCCGGGACAGGAGCTCCTACGAGCAGTACTTC,CASSQARDRSSYEQYF
TRBJ2-5,TRBV27,-,TRBD2,TGTGCCAGCAGTCTGAGACTAGCGGGGGAAGAGACCCAGTACTTC,CASSLRLAGEETQYF
TRBJ2-4,TRBV6-5,-,-,TGTGCCAGCAGTTCCGGGATTCTAGCCAAAAACATTCAGTACTTC,CASSSGILAKNIQYF
TRBJ1-2,TRBV28,-,-,TGTGCCAGCAGTTTACCCCAGGGAGGGGCCTATGGCTACACCTTC,CASSLPQGGAYGYTF
TRBJ1-6,TRBV10-3,-,TRBD1,TGTGCCAGCGCCGGGACAGGGAGCTCCTATAATTCACCCCTCCACTTT,CASAGTGSSYNSPLHF
TRBJ1-1,TRBV5-6,few,-,TGTGCCAGCAGCTTGTTTGTCGGGGTCACTGAAGCTTTCTTT,CASSLFVGVTEAFF
TRBJ2-1,TRBV29-1,once,TRBD2,TGCAGCGTTGTGTGGCGGGAGAGGGATGAGCAGTTCTTC,CSVVWRERDEQFF
TRBJ2-7,TRBV13,-,-,TGTGCCAGCAGCTTAGCGTACGAGCAGTACTTC,CASSLAYEQYF
TRBJ1-2,TRBV6-5,-,-,TGTGCCAGCAGTTATGGCGGGGGTTCAGGCTATGGCTACACCTTC,CASSYGGGSGYGYTF